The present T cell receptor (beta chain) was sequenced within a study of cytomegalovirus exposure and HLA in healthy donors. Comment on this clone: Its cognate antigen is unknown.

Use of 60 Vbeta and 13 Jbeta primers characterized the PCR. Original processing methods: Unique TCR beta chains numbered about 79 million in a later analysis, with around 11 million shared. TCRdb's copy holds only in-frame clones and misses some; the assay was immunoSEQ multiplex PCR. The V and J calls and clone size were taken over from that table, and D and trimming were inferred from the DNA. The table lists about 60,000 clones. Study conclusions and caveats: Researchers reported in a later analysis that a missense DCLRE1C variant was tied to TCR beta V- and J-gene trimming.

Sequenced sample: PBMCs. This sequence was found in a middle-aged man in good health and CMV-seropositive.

The CDR3 protein is CASSLGTSGGARREQFF. The CDR3 DNA follows: TGTGCCAGCAGCTTGGGGACTAGCGGGGGGGCTCGCCGAGAGCAGTTCTTC. The genes are TRBV5-4 and TRBJ2-1; 15 bases fit TRBD2. Germline trimming cut 0 bases from V and 10 bases from J; bases unmatched to any gene: 8. Germline V CDR1 and CDR2: SGHNT, YYREEE (reference sequence). This CDR3 is built from 17 residues.